This TCR beta chain originates from a study of hypomethylating agent response in myelodysplastic syndrome. Study as a whole: Of the myelodysplastic syndrome patients, 9 were male, 2 female. Roughly 5 patients were non-responders, while roughly 6 showed complete response or hematologic improvement.

As to this clone: What it binds is unknown.

Study-wide results and caveats: Richness, rarefaction diversity and clonality did not change significantly after hypomethylating treatment.

Generated by immunoSEQ multiplex PCR, the TCRdb table keeps only in-frame clones and is missing some. This table has several thousand clones, 85% to 90% appearing once. Bulk bone marrow was analyzed without sorting T-cell subsets. Trimming removed 6 bases at V and 6 bases at J, with 15 bases between. Germline loops: CDR1 MNHNS, CDR2 SASEGT. CDR3 size: 15 residues. The sample consisted of bone marrow, taken before or after starting hypomethylating agent treatment for myelodysplastic syndrome (not recorded which). The receptor's source is a human donor with myelodysplastic syndrome. This sequence joins TRBV6-1 and TRBJ1-6, with D unresolved. CDR3 nucleotides: TGTGCCAGCAGGGCCGTAAGGCTAGGTAATTCACCCCTCCACTTT. Translation: CASRAVRLGNSPLHF.